A selection of T cell receptor beta chains follows, all from one sample in a study of T cells after yellow fever vaccination. MiXCR, applied by TCRdb to the 5' RACE reads, yields one record per CDR3 protein. Of under 300,000 distinct CDR3 sequences listed, 6.9% are singletons. Sequencing used CD4+ T cells sorted from PBMCs, obtained 15 days after the yellow fever booster vaccination. The origin of the receptors is a man aged 25 to 45 who received the YFV17D yellow fever vaccine. The CDR3 runs from the conserved cysteine through the conserved F or W. D genes are given only for firm matches. The size entry is marked missing in some rows and otherwise reads once, few, many or a size class.

>TRBD2|TRBV18|many|TRBJ2-1
TGTGCCAGCTCACCCGGACTAGCGGGAGCCTATGAGCAGTTCTTC
CASSPGLAGAYEQFF
>-|TRBV10-3|many|TRBJ2-7
TGTGCCATCAATGGGGGTCGGGACCCCAGCTCCGAGCAGTACTTC
CAINGGRDPSSEQYF
>-|TRBV6-6|few|TRBJ2-7
TGTGCCAGCAGTTACTCGACAGAGGAGGAGCAGTACTTC
CASSYSTEEEQYF
>TRBD2|TRBV14|many|TRBJ2-1
TGTGCCAGCAGCCAAGATCTAGCGGGAGATAGGTACGGGCAGTTCTTC
CASSQDLAGDRYGQFF
>-|TRBV6-5|-|TRBJ1-4
TGTGCCAGCAGTTACTCCCTCGCAACTAATGAAAAACTGTTTTTT
CASSYSLATNEKLFF
>-|TRBV25-1|many|TRBJ1-4
TGTGCCAGCAGTGAAGGGGGGGCGCCTGAAAAACTGTTTTTT
CASSEGGAPEKLFF
>TRBD2|TRBV7-2|-|TRBJ2-5
TGTGCCAGCAGCCTGACTAGCCCTCGAGAGACCCAGTACTTC
CASSLTSPRETQYF
>TRBD1|TRBV7-6|many|TRBJ1-2
TGTGCCAGCAGCCTGACGACAGGGGATGGCTACACCTTC
CASSLTTGDGYTF
>-|TRBV7-6|-|TRBJ1-3
TGTGCCAGCAGTCCCATTGGGGGAGGAAACACCATATATTTT
CASSPIGGGNTIYF
>TRBD2|TRBV15|few|TRBJ2-3
TGTGCCACCACCTTCGGGGGGGGACCAGATACGCAGTATTTT
CATTFGGGPDTQYF
>TRBD1|TRBV29-1|few|TRBJ2-7
TGCAGCGTTGGGACAGGGTCTATATACGAGCAGTACTTC
CSVGTGSIYEQYF
>-|TRBV5-4|few|TRBJ2-1
TGTGCCAGCAGCTTGACCCTAGTGGAGCAGGATGAGCAGTTCTTC
CASSLTLVEQDEQFF
>-|TRBV27|many|TRBJ2-3
TGTGCCAGCAGTGTTGGACGAAGCACAGATACGCAGTATTTT
CASSVGRSTDTQYF
>TRBD2|TRBV5-1|few|TRBJ2-3
TGCGCCAGCAGCTTTTTTACTAGCGGGAGTACTGATACGCAGTATTTT
CASSFFTSGSTDTQYF
>-|TRBV11-2|-|TRBJ2-2
TGTGCCAGCAGCAGGAGGGGGTCGACCACCGGGGAGCTGTTTTTT
CASSRRGSTTGELFF
>-|TRBV29-1|many|TRBJ2-5
TGCAGCGTCCAACTGAAAGAGACCCAGTACTTC
CSVQLKETQYF
>-|TRBV7-8|-|TRBJ2-1
TGTGCCAGCAGCTTGCCAGGGGAAAGTGAGCAGTTCTTC
CASSLPGESEQFF
>TRBD2|TRBV10-3|few|TRBJ2-2
TGTGCCATCAAGGCGGGAGGGGAGAACACCGGGGAGCTGTTTTTT
CAIKAGGENTGELFF
>TRBD2|TRBV28|few|TRBJ2-1
TGTGCCAGCCGATTGGGGGGGTCCTACAATGAGCAGTTATTC
CASRLGGSYNEQLF
>-|TRBV5-4|-|TRBJ1-1
TGTGCCAGCAGTTTCGCCGGCAGGGTAGAGACTGAAGCTTTCTTT
CASSFAGRVETEAFF
>-|TRBV12-3/TRBV12-4|few|TRBJ2-1
TGTGCCAGCAGTCCTATTCCGGCTGAGCAGTTCTTC
CASSPIPAEQFF
>-|TRBV6-6|-|TRBJ1-2
TGTGCCAGCAGTATGGACGATAACTATGGCTACACCTTC
CASSMDDNYGYTF
>TRBD1|TRBV5-1|many|TRBJ2-7
TGCGCCAGCACCAACAGGGGGTCGGATTCGGGGGAGCAGTACTTC
CASTNRGSDSGEQYF
>-|TRBV3-1|many|TRBJ2-1
TGTGCCAGCAGCCAAGTCAAGGAGCAGTTCTTC
CASSQVKEQFF
>-|TRBV20-1|many|TRBJ2-5
TGCAGTGCTAGTATAGTCCCTGGCGTTCAGACCCAGTACTTC
CSASIVPGVQTQYF
>-|TRBV28|-|TRBJ1-2
TGTGCCAGCAGTTTAATCGAGGCAGCTGGCTACACCTTC
CASSLIEAAGYTF
>TRBD2|TRBV5-4|-|TRBJ2-1
TGTGCCAGCAGCCCTCCAATTAGCGGGAGTGTGCACAATGAGCAGTTCTTC
CASSPPISGSVHNEQFF
>TRBD2|TRBV5-1|many|TRBJ2-1
TGCGCCAGCAGCTTGGCCGGGACTAGCGGCTACAATGAGCAGTTCTTC
CASSLAGTSGYNEQFF
>-|TRBV4-2|-|TRBJ2-7
TGTGCCAGCAGCCAAGAAGGCGGATACGAGCAGTACTTC
CASSQEGGYEQYF
>TRBD1|TRBV4-3|few|TRBJ2-2
TGCGCCAGCAGCCCTGAAGACAGGGCAGCCGGGGAGCTGTTTTTT
CASSPEDRAAGELFF
>TRBD1|TRBV10-3|few|TRBJ1-3
TGTGCCATCAGTGAGGGGACAGGGTACACCATATATTTT
CAISEGTGYTIYF
>TRBD1|TRBV10-3|many|TRBJ2-4
TGTGCCATCAGTGAAGAGGGGGCTTACATTCAGTACTTC
CAISEEGAYIQYF
>-|TRBV11-2|many|TRBJ2-7
TGTGCCAGCAGCTCGACAGACTCCTACGAGCAGTACTTC
CASSSTDSYEQYF
>-|TRBV5-5|-|TRBJ1-4
TGTGCCAGCAGCTTAGACGCACGGGGCGGGGAACTGTTTTTT
CASSLDARGGELFF
>TRBD2|TRBV7-2|-|TRBJ2-7
TGTGCCAGCAGCTCGGGACTAGCGGGAGTACTGGGCGAGCAGTACTTC
CASSSGLAGVLGEQYF
>-|TRBV6-4|-|TRBJ2-1
TGTGCCAGCAGTGAGGCGGGAATGGGCAATGAGCAGTTCTTC
CASSEAGMGNEQFF
>-|TRBV7-2|many|TRBJ2-6
TGTGCCAGCAGCTTAGCCTCTGGGGCCAACGTCCTGACTTTC
CASSLASGANVLTF
>-|TRBV7-2|-|TRBJ1-3
TGTGCCAGCAGCCCCAACCTCAGCCGGGGTGGAAACACCATATATTTT
CASSPNLSRGGNTIYF
>TRBD2|TRBV12-3/TRBV12-4|few|TRBJ2-7
TGTGCCAGCAGTTCGGGGGGTAGTAAATACGAGCAGTACTTC
CASSSGGSKYEQYF
>-|TRBV28|-|TRBJ1-1
TGTGCCAGCACCCCCGGGTATCAGGGCGACTCGGATTTCTTT
CASTPGYQGDSDFF
>TRBD2|TRBV4-3|many|TRBJ2-3
TGCGCCAGCAGCCAAGGAGACTTAAGCGGGGCAACCCCTAGCACAGATACGCAGTATTTT
CASSQGDLSGATPSTDTQYF
>TRBD1|TRBV11-2|-|TRBJ1-6
TGTGCCAGCAGCCAGGGACAGAATAATTCACCCCTCCACTTT
CASSQGQNNSPLHF
>-|TRBV15|few|TRBJ2-7
TGTGCCACCAGCAGTGCCGCCCGGACTGTGGGCCAGCAGTACTTC
CATSSAARTVGQQYF